Sequencing of this T cell receptor (beta chain) was carried out in a study of T cell responses to AZD1222 COVID-19 vaccine. Findings and caveats of the study: Increases in Spike-specific TCR breadth and depth were seen after two AZD1222 doses. None of the repertoires were sampled until the peak T cell response had passed. Mapped onto spike, vaccine-associated CD4 TCRs spanned it and were dominant at 160-218 and 743-854. Baseline seropositives among AZD1222 recipients totaled only five or six.

As concerns this clone: The antigen is undetermined.

Germline CDR1 is LNHDA and CDR2 is SQIVND (reference sequence). The CDR3 contains 13 residues. Trimming took off 1 base at V and 1 base at J, with 4 bases between the two ends. Generated by immunoSEQ multiplex PCR, the TCRdb table keeps only in-frame clones and is missing some. The sample lists some 170,000 clones; about 89% were seen once. The specimen comprised peripheral blood, sampled 28 days after the second AZD1222 dose. The rearrangement uses TRBV19 and TRBJ1-1; no clear D. The TCR was taken from an adult who received the AZD1222 COVID-19 vaccine. CDR3 sequence reads: CASSIGWNTEAFF. CDR3 nucleotides: TGTGCCAGTAGTATAGGTTGGAACACTGAAGCTTTCTTT.